A selection of T cell receptor beta chains follows, all from one sample in a study of T cells in tuberculosis. Using immunoSEQ multiplex PCR, the repertoire was profiled, and TCRdb retains in-frame clones only, with some absent. The sample shows 45,000 or so clones, over 90% of them seen only once. The sequenced material came from PBMCs. These TCRs come from a donor aged 10 to 29 with latent tuberculosis or without tuberculosis infection. The CDR3 runs from the conserved cysteine through the conserved F or W.

v_call	j_call	cdr3_aa
TRBV19	TRBJ1-4	CATQDTIKGKEKLFF
TRBV5-4	TRBJ2-7	CASSFWTGVTEQYF
TRBV10-3	TRBJ2-1	CAISDGVEDEQFF
TRBV11-1	TRBJ2-7	CASSPRTRLSEQYF
TRBV6-1	TRBJ2-5	CASRRQATRETQYF
TRBV30	TRBJ2-7	CAWSVRVQGDYEQYF
TRBV11-2	TRBJ1-2	CASSRTGGYGYTF
TRBV9	TRBJ2-1	CASSVLGSTTHPNEQFF
TRBV7-3	TRBJ2-2	CASSLGGPSNTGELFF
TRBV5-6	TRBJ1-1	CASSSPDRTWTEAFF
TRBV9	TRBJ1-5	CASSVVQGNQPQHF
TRBV6-9	TRBJ1-2	CASSSTLRNYGYTF
TRBV6-5	TRBJ2-7	CASSYQTGSIGEQYF
TRBV6-5	TRBJ1-5	CASSKARGRNQPQHF
TRBV7-3	TRBJ2-1	CASSVRGTSYNEQFF
TRBV18	TRBJ2-3	CASSAQLAGGTDTQYF
TRBV30	TRBJ1-2	CAWIWTGGHYGYTF
TRBV6-5	TRBJ2-5	CASSPSRGRETQYF
TRBV5-1	TRBJ1-1	CASSLQGARESVAFF
TRBV5-1	TRBJ2-1	CASSLEGPLKFF
TRBV5-1	TRBJ2-7	CASSLALAGAYEQYF
TRBV6-5	TRBJ2-7	CASSVGLLYEQYF
TRBV5-1	TRBJ1-4	CASSWDRGNEKLFF
TRBV19	TRBJ2-4	CASSIGGTKGVQYF
TRBV18	TRBJ2-4	CASSPLGDRAIQYF
TRBV5-4	TRBJ1-4	CASSQTGTNEKLFF
TRBV12-5	TRBJ2-3	CASGLRDLRTDTQYF
TRBV19	TRBJ2-7	CASSIGGDSYEQYF
TRBV11-2	TRBJ2-2	CASSLGFPQGKSGELFF
TRBV13	TRBJ2-3	CASSLGTGGTDTQYF
TRBV2	TRBJ1-2	CASSEWDSYGYTF
TRBV7-9	TRBJ2-1	CASSPPRTGGSYNEQFF
TRBV2	TRBJ2-2	CASRRIPGGPDTGELFF
TRBV9	TRBJ2-1	CASSSRLGLAAYNEQFF
TRBV5-1	TRBJ1-1	CASSLARETRAFF
TRBV6-6	TRBJ2-3	CASTIRNTQYF
TRBV14	TRBJ1-2	CASSQPPGLGGYTF
TRBV6-5	TRBJ2-5	CASSYRGQGGETQYF
TRBV29-1	TRBJ2-1	CSVSPGLAGGVSTDEQFF
TRBV28	TRBJ1-2	CASTAGQGYGYTF
TRBV6-1	TRBJ2-7	CASGGTGDYEQYF
TRBV4-1	TRBJ2-3	CASSQPTSGVTDTQYF
TRBV30	TRBJ1-5	CAWTPGERQPQHF
TRBV6-5	TRBJ2-7	CASGLFPRYEQYF
TRBV4-1	TRBJ1-6	CASSQEGGYSPLHF
TRBV27	TRBJ1-1	CASSFNGGQDTEAFF
TRBV28	TRBJ2-3	CASSPGMHTDTQYF
TRBV28	TRBJ1-1	CASSRPSSRNTEAFF
TRBV11-2	TRBJ2-5	CASSPQLAGRLQETQYF
TRBV19	TRBJ1-1	CASSILGQGYEEAFF
TRBV11-2	TRBJ2-3	CASSSGRIAYTDTQYF
TRBV19	TRBJ1-3	CASSRADRTSGNTIYF
TRBV2	TRBJ1-2	CASSESKLNYGYTF
TRBV2	TRBJ1-4	CASWSATNEKLFF
TRBV19	TRBJ1-1	CASSFSNTEAFF
TRBV18	TRBJ1-2	CASSLHREPHYGYTF
TRBV10-3	TRBJ2-5	CAISESGGLAETRSETQYF
TRBV9	TRBJ2-4	CASSSMDRSIGGNIQYF
TRBV27	TRBJ2-1	CASSFSTSGGGNEQFF